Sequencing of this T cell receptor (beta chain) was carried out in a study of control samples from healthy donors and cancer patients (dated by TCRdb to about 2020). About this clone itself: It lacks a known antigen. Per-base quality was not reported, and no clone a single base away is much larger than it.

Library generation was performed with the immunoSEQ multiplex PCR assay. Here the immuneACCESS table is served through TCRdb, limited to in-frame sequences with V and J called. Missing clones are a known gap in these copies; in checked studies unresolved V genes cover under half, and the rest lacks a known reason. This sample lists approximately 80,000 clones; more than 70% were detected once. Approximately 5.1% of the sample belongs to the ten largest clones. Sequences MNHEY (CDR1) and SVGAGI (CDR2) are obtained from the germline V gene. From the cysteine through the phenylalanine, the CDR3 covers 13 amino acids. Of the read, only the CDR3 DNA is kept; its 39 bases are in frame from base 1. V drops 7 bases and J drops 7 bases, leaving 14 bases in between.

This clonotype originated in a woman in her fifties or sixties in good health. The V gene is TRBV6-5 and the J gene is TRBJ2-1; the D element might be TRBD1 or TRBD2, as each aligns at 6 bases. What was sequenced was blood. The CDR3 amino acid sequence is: CASILVGGNEQFF. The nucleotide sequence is TGTGCCAGCATCCTAGTAGGGGGGAATGAGCAGTTCTTC.